These 12 T cell receptor beta chains were sequenced from one sample in a study of CD8+ T cells in alopecia areata. TCR sequencing used cDNA made by reverse transcription of extracted RNA. Produced via immunoSEQ multiplex PCR; TCRdb's table is partial and in-frame only. The sample holds around 190,000 clones, more than 55% seen once. The sequenced sample was CD8+ T cells sorted from blood. The origin of the receptors is a human donor in good health.

As for this clone: This sample also contains other DNA sequences that code for the same CDR3. CDR3 amino acids: CASSKGRDRSSYEQYF. CDR3 in DNA: TGTGCCAGCAGCAAAGGAAGGGACCGCAGCTCCTACGAGCAGTACTTC. This chain joins TRBV21-1 and TRBJ2-7. TRBV21-1 is a pseudogene. CDR3 length: 16 residues.

This sequence joins TRBV5-6 and TRBJ2-7; TRBD1 agrees at 8 bases. J was trimmed by 3 bases and V by 1 base; bases with no gene match: 0. The CDR3 totals 13 residues. Germline V gene lookup returns CDR1 SGHDT and CDR2 YYEEEE. The CDR3 spells CASSLTGGYEQYF. DNA for the CDR3: TGTGCCAGCAGCTTGACAGGGGGCTACGAGCAGTACTTC.

The CDR3 nucleotides read TGTGCCAGCAGCCAATCAACTAGCGGCTCCTACAATGAGCAGTTCTTC. Its translation is CASSQSTSGSYNEQFF. This chain links TRBV7-9 with TRBJ2-1; the match to TRBD2 covers 8 bases. This CDR3 region has 16 residues. Germline CDR1 SEHNR, CDR2 FQNEAQ (reference sequence). Germline trimming cut 5 bases from V and 0 bases from J; bases unmatched to any gene: 6.

This clone turned up a few times. The chain recombines TRBV19 with TRBJ1-5; D unclear. Germline CDR1 and CDR2: LNHDA and SQIVND (reference sequence). This CDR3 has 14 residues. Trimming took 3 bases from V and 9 from J, leaving 15 bases between them. CDR3: CASSIIGEDWPQHF. CDR3 nucleotides: TGTGCCAGTAGTATCATCGGGGAGGATTGGCCCCAGCATTTT.

Many counts were recorded for this clone. This chain joins TRBV7-9 and TRBJ2-7; 7 bases map to TRBD1. The germline gives CDR1 SEHNR, CDR2 FQNEAQ (reference sequence). The J segment lost 6 bases and the V segment lost 2 bases, leaving 10 bases of the junction unmatched. The CDR3 has 15 amino acids. The CDR3 DNA follows: TGTGCCAGCAGCTTAAGTGGGACAGAGGCGGCCGAGCAGTACTTC. This codes for CASSLSGTEAAEQYF.

This clone was counted only a few times. The chain employs TRBV11-2 and TRBJ1-2; 10 bases are shared with TRBD1. Per the germline V gene, CDR1 is SGHAT and CDR2 is FQNNGV. With V trimmed by 6 bases and J by 6 bases, 10 bases remained unmatched. The CDR3 extends over 15 amino acids. CDR3 sequence reads: CASRKGGTGEDGYTF. CDR3 nucleotides: TGTGCCAGCAGGAAGGGTGGGACAGGGGAGGATGGCTACACCTTC.

The V call is TRBV27, the J call TRBJ2-2, with D perhaps TRBD2 (6 bases). Germline CDR1 is MNHEY and CDR2 is SMNVEV (reference sequence). The CDR3 sequence is 16 residues long. The germline V and J ends were trimmed by 2 bases and 0 bases, with 10 bases remaining between them. The CDR3 DNA sequence: TGTGCCAGCAGTTTAAGAGGCGGGGCGAACACCGGGGAGCTGTTTTTT. Protein sequence: CASSLRGGANTGELFF.

V and J are TRBV29-1 and TRBJ2-4; D is unresolved. Germline assignment: CDR1 SQVTM and CDR2 ANQGSEA. V was cut by 1 base and J by 7 bases, with 11 bases left in between. The CDR3 is made up of 13 amino acids. The CDR3 bases are TGCAGCGTTGAAGGGACCATAAACAACATTCAGTACTTC. Translated: CSVEGTINNIQYF.

This clone was seen just once. The chain carries TRBV5-6 and TRBJ1-2; no clear D gene. The germline V gene has CDR1 SGHDT and CDR2 YYEEEE. CDR3 length equals 14 residues. Trimming left V 0 bases short and J 4 bases short, with 10 bases between. The CDR3 sequence is CASSLARMTYGYTF. CDR3 DNA: TGTGCCAGCAGCTTGGCTAGGATGACCTATGGCTACACCTTC.

This chain joins TRBV29-1 and TRBJ2-1, with D tentatively TRBD1 (5 bases). Trimming took off 3 bases at V and 5 bases at J, with 8 bases between the two ends. The CDR3 spans 12 residues. Germline loops: CDR1 SQVTM, CDR2 ANQGSEA. This CDR3 reads CSVEFRDNEQFF. CDR3 bases: TGCAGCGTTGAGTTCAGGGACAATGAGCAGTTCTTC.

This clone was recorded only once. The J gene is TRBJ2-7, the V gene TRBV2; TRBD1 agrees at 7 bases. J gave up 2 bases and V 0 bases, and 4 bases lay outside the gene matches. CDR1 and CDR2 (germline): SNHLY, FYNNEI. The CDR3 has 15 residues. CDR3 in DNA: TGTGCCAGCAGTGAAGCCCAGGGACAGACCTACGAGCAGTACTTC. Residues: CASSEAQGQTYEQYF.

About this clone: Compared with germline, one end of the junction differs, possibly owing to a read error. The chain couples TRBV4-1 to TRBJ1-2; D not resolved. This CDR3 is 13 amino acids long. Germline V CDR1 and CDR2: MGHRA, YSYEKL. The CDR3 bases are TGCGCCAGCAGCCAAGGAAGCATCCGGGCCGTCGCCTTC. Protein: CASSQGSIRAVAF.